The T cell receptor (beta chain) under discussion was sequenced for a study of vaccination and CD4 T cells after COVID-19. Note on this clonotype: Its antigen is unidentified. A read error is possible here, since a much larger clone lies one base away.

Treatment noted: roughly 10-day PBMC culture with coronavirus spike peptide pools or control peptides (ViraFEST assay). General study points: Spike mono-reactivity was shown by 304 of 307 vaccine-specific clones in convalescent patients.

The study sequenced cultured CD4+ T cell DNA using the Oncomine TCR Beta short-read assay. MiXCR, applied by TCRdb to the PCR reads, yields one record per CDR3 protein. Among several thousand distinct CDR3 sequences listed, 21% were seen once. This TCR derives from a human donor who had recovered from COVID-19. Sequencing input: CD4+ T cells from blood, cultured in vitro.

CDR3 loop: CASKGRIYNERFF. CDR3 in DNA: TGTGCCAGCAAGGGAAGAATCTACAATGAGCGGTTCTTC. The gene calls are TRBV2 and TRBJ2-1; D unclear. This CDR3 region has 13 residues. Germline V lookup: CDR1 SNHLY, CDR2 FYNNEI. Variable domain in full (rest from reference TRBV2 and TRBJ2-1): EPEVTQTPSHQVTQMGQEVILRCVPISNHLYFYWYRQILGQKVEFLVSFYNNEISEKSEIFDDQFSVERPDGSNFTLKIRSTKLEDSAMYFCASKGRIYNERFFGPGTRLTVL.